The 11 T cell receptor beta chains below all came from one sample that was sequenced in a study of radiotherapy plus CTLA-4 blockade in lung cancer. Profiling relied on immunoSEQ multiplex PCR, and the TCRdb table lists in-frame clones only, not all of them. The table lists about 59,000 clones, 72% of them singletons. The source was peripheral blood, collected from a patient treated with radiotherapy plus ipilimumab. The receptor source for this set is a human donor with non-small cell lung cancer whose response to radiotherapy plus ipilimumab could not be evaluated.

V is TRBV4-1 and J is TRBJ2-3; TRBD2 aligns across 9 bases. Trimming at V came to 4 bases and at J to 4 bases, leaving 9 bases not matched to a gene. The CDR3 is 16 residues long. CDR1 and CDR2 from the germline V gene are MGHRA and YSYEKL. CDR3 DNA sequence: TGCGCCAGCAGCCGGGTTCCGGGACTAGCAGCAGATACGCAGTATTTT. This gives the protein CASSRVPGLAADTQYF.

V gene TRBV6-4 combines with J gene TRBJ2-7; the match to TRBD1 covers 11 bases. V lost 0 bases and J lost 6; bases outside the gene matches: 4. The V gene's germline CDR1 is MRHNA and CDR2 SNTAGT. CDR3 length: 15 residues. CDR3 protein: CASSDSGQGECEQYF. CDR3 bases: TGTGCCAGCAGTGACTCGGGACAGGGGGAATGCGAGCAGTACTTC.

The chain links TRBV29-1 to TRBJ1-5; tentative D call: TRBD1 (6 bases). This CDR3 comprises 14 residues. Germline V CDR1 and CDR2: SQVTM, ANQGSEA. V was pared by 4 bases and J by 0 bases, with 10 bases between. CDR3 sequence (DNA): TGCAGCGTTGGAGGACAGAATAGCAATCAGCCCCAGCATTTT. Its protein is CSVGGQNSNQPQHF.

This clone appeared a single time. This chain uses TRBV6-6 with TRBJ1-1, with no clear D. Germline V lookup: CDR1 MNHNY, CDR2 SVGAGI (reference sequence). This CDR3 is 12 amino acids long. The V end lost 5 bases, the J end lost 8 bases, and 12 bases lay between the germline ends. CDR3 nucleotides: TGTGCCAGCAGTGACACGGTCCGAGAAGCTTTCTTT. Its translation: CASSDTVREAFF.

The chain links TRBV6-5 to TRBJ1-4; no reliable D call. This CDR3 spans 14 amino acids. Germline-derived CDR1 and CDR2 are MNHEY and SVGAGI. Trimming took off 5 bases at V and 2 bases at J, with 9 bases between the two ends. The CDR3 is CASSPTGTNEKLFF. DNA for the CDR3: TGTGCCAGCAGTCCTACCGGGACTAATGAAAAACTGTTTTTT.

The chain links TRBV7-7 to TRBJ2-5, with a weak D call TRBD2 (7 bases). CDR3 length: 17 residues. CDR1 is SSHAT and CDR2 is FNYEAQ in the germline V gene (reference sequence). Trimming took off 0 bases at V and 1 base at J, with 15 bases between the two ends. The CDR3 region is CASSLAGGGPGQETQYF. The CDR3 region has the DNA TGTGCCAGCAGCTTAGCTGGGGGGGGGCCGGGCCAAGAGACCCAGTACTTC.

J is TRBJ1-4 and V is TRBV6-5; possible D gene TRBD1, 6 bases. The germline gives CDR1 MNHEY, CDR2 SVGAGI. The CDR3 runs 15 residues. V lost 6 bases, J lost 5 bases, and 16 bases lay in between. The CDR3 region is CASRPSGGRNEKLFF. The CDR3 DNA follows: TGTGCCAGCAGACCTTCGGGGGGGCGGAATGAAAAACTGTTTTTT.

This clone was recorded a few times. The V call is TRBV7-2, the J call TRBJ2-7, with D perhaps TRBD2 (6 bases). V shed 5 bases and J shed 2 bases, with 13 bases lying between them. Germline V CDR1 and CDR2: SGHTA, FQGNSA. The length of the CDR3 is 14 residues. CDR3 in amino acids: CASSGDFFPYEQYF. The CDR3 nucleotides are TGTGCCAGCAGCGGGGACTTTTTCCCCTACGAGCAGTACTTC.

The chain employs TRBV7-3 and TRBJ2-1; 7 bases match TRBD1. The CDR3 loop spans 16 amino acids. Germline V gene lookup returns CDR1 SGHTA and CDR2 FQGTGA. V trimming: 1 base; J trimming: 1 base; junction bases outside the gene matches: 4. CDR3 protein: CASSLIWTGSYNEQFF. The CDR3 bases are TGTGCCAGCAGCTTAATATGGACAGGTTCCTACAATGAGCAGTTCTTC.

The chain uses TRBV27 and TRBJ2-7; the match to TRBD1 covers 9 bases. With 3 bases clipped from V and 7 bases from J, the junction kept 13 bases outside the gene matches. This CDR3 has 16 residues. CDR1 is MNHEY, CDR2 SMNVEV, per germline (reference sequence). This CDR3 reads CASSLRTGTGLQEQYF. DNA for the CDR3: TGTGCCAGCAGTTTGCGGACCGGGACAGGGTTGCAGGAGCAGTACTTC.

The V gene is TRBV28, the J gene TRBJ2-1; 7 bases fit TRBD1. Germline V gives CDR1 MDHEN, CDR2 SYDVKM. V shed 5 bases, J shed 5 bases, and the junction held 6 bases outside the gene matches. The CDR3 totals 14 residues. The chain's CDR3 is CASSITGADNEQFF. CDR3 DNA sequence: TGTGCCAGCAGTATCACAGGGGCCGACAATGAGCAGTTCTTC.